The sequence of this T cell receptor (beta chain) was determined in a study of CD8 T cells in ankylosing spondylitis. Broader study findings: Ankylosing spondylitis blood seemed to carry a telltale TCR beta motif made of eight or nine highly homologous variants. Reportedly, significant enrichment of disease-linked clones occurred in matched ankylosing spondylitis synovial fluid.

Quantitative 5'-RACE with molecular barcodes produced the TCR beta libraries. Each CDR3 protein is one row after TCRdb ran MiXCR on the 5' RACE reads. This repertoire shows about 240,000 distinct CDR3 sequences, approximately 24% found once; its top ten account for around 0.64%. CDR3 length: 15 amino acids. Germline CDR1 is MNHNS and CDR2 is SASEGT. V lost 6 bases and J lost 2, with 13 bases in between. A word on this clonotype: Its antigen is not identified.

The TCR originated in a male donor with ankylosing spondylitis or in good health (not recorded which). Specimen: blood, either unsorted or a sorted T cell fraction (not recorded which). The V call is TRBV6-1, the J call TRBJ2-2; D is uncertain. CDR3 residues: CASRPHPRNTGELFF. The DNA for the CDR3 is TGTGCCAGCAGGCCTCACCCCCGAAACACCGGGGAGCTGTTTTTT.